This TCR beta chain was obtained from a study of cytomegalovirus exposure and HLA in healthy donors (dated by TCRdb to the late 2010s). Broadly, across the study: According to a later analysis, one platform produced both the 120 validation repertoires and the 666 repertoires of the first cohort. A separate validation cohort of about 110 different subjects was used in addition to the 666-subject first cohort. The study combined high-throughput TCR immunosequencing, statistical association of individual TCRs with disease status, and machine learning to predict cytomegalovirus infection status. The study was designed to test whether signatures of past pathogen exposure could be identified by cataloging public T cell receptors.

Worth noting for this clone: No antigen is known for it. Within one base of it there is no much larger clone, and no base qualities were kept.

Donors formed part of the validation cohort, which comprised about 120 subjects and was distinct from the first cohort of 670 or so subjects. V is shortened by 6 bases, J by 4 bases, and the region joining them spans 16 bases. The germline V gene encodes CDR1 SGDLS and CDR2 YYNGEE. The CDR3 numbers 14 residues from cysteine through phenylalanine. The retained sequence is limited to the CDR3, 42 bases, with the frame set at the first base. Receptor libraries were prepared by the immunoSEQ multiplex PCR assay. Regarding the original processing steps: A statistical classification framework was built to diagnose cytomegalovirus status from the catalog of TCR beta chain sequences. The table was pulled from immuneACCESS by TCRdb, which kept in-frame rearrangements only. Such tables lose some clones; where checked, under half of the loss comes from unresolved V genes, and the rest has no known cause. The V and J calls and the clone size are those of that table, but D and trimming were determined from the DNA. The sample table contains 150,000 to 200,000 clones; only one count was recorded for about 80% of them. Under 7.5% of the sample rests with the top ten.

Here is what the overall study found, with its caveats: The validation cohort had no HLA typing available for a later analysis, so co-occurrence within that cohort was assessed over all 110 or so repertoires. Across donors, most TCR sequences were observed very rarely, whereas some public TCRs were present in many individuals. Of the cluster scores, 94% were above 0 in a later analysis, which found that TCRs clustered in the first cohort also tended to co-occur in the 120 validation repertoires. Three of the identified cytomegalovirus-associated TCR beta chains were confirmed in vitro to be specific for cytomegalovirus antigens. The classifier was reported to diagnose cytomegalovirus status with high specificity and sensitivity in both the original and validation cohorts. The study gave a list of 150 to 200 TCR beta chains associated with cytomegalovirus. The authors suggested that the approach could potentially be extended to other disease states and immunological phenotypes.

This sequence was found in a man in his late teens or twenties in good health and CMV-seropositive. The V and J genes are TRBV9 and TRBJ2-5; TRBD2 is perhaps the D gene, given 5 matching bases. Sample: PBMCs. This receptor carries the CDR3 CASTPSPGVETQYF. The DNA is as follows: TGTGCCAGCACCCCATCTCCCGGGGTAGAGACCCAGTACTTC.